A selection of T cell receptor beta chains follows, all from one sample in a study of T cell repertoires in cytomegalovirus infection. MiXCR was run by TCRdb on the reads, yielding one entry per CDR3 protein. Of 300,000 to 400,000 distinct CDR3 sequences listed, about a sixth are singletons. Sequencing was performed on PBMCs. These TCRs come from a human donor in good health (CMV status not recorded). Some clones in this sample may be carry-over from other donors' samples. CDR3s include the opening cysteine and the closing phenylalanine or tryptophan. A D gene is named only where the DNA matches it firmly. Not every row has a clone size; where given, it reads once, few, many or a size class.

CDR3aa: CATSRGLEKLFF; CDR3nt: TGTGCCACCAGCAGAGGACTTGAAAAACTGTTTTTT; j_gene: TRBJ1-4; abundance: few; v_gene: TRBV15; d_gene: -; len: 12
CDR3aa: CASSQFPGSGRAFF; CDR3nt: TGTGCCAGCAGCCAATTCCCAGGGTCGGGTAGAGCTTTCTTT; j_gene: TRBJ1-1; abundance: -; v_gene: TRBV3-1; d_gene: -; len: 14
CDR3aa: CASRIGSVLHF; CDR3nt: TGTGCCAGCAGGATAGGCTCCGTCCTCCACTTT; j_gene: TRBJ1-6; abundance: few; v_gene: TRBV2; d_gene: -; len: 11
CDR3aa: CSWGTGNQPQHF; CDR3nt: TGCAGTTGGGGGACAGGCAATCAGCCCCAGCATTTT; j_gene: TRBJ1-5; abundance: -; v_gene: TRBV20-1; d_gene: TRBD1; len: 12
CDR3aa: CASSLFHRGYEQYF; CDR3nt: TGTGCCAGCAGCTTGTTTCACAGGGGGTACGAGCAGTACTTC; j_gene: TRBJ2-7; abundance: many; v_gene: TRBV7-2; d_gene: TRBD1; len: 14
CDR3aa: CASSPAGPTDTQYF; CDR3nt: TGTGCCAGCAGTCCTGCGGGGCCGACAGATACGCAGTATTTT; j_gene: TRBJ2-3; abundance: few; v_gene: TRBV12-3/TRBV12-4; d_gene: -; len: 14
CDR3aa: CASSLAWASGRADTQYF; CDR3nt: TGTGCCAGCAGCTTAGCCTGGGCTAGCGGGAGGGCGGATACGCAGTATTTT; j_gene: TRBJ2-3; abundance: many; v_gene: TRBV7-2; d_gene: TRBD2; len: 17
CDR3aa: CASSPSVGGSPLHF; CDR3nt: TGTGCCAGTAGCCCTTCCGTGGGCGGTTCACCCCTCCACTTT; j_gene: TRBJ1-6; abundance: few; v_gene: TRBV19; d_gene: -; len: 14
CDR3aa: CASTDSYSGNTIYF; CDR3nt: TGTGCCAGCACCGACAGTTACTCTGGAAACACCATATATTTT; j_gene: TRBJ1-3; abundance: many; v_gene: TRBV12-3/TRBV12-4; d_gene: -; len: 14
CDR3aa: CASSRDALAYEQFF; CDR3nt: TGTGCCAGCAGCCGGGATGCTCTGGCGTATGAGCAGTTCTTC; j_gene: TRBJ2-1; abundance: many; v_gene: TRBV7-9; d_gene: -; len: 14
CDR3aa: CASSSKRGTSSYNEQFF; CDR3nt: TGTGCCAGCAGCTCCAAGCGGGGGACGAGCTCCTACAATGAGCAGTTCTTC; j_gene: TRBJ2-1; abundance: many; v_gene: TRBV7-9; d_gene: TRBD2; len: 17
CDR3aa: CASSPFNYSGNTDTQYF; CDR3nt: TGTGCCAGCTCACCATTCAATTACTCGGGGAACACAGATACGCAGTATTTT; j_gene: TRBJ2-3; abundance: -; v_gene: TRBV18; d_gene: -; len: 17
CDR3aa: CASSPGDRQTLETQYF; CDR3nt: TGTGCCAGCAGCCCAGGAGACAGACAAACCTTAGAGACCCAGTACTTC; j_gene: TRBJ2-5; abundance: many; v_gene: TRBV7-2; d_gene: -; len: 16
CDR3aa: CSVVSFYGYTF; CDR3nt: TGCAGCGTTGTTAGTTTCTATGGCTACACCTTC; j_gene: TRBJ1-2; abundance: few; v_gene: TRBV29-1; d_gene: -; len: 11
CDR3aa: CASSLDSWNSPLHF; CDR3nt: TGTGCCAGCAGTCTCGACTCGTGGAATTCACCCCTCCACTTT; j_gene: TRBJ1-6; abundance: -; v_gene: TRBV7-6; d_gene: -; len: 14
CDR3aa: CASRKGTNEKLFF; CDR3nt: TGTGCCAGCAGGAAGGGCACTAATGAAAAACTGTTTTTT; j_gene: TRBJ1-4; abundance: -; v_gene: TRBV2; d_gene: -; len: 13
CDR3aa: CAVTGTWNTGELFF; CDR3nt: TGTGCCGTAACCGGGACTTGGAACACCGGGGAGCTGTTTTTT; j_gene: TRBJ2-2; abundance: few; v_gene: TRBV7-9; d_gene: -; len: 14
CDR3aa: CASSLELLINSPLHF; CDR3nt: TGTGCCAGCAGCTTAGAACTACTGATAAATTCACCCCTCCACTTT; j_gene: TRBJ1-6; abundance: many; v_gene: TRBV7-8; d_gene: -; len: 15
CDR3aa: CATSRDSGRITDTQYF; CDR3nt: TGTGCCACCAGCAGAGACAGCGGGAGGATCACAGATACGCAGTATTTT; j_gene: TRBJ2-3; abundance: few; v_gene: TRBV15; d_gene: TRBD2; len: 16
CDR3aa: CASSQVGSGVYEQYF; CDR3nt: TGTGCCAGCAGCCAAGTTGGTAGCGGGGTCTACGAGCAGTACTTC; j_gene: TRBJ2-7; abundance: -; v_gene: TRBV14; d_gene: TRBD2; len: 15
CDR3aa: CASSLEPDSSQGYTF; CDR3nt: TGTGCCAGCAGCTTAGAGCCAGACAGTTCTCAGGGCTACACCTTC; j_gene: TRBJ1-2; abundance: many; v_gene: TRBV7-6; d_gene: -; len: 15
CDR3aa: CAIRDLNTEAFF; CDR3nt: TGTGCCATCAGAGATCTGAACACTGAAGCTTTCTTT; j_gene: TRBJ1-1; abundance: few; v_gene: TRBV10-3; d_gene: -; len: 12
CDR3aa: CASSPEWATGKLFF; CDR3nt: TGTGCCAGCTCACCAGAGTGGGCGACTGGAAAACTGTTTTTT; j_gene: TRBJ1-4; abundance: -; v_gene: TRBV18; d_gene: -; len: 14
CDR3aa: CASSLANEEETQYF; CDR3nt: TGCGCCAGCAGCTTGGCAAATGAGGAAGAGACCCAGTACTTC; j_gene: TRBJ2-5; abundance: -; v_gene: TRBV5-1; d_gene: -; len: 14
CDR3aa: CASSAETGAMQYF; CDR3nt: TGTGCCAGCTCCGCCGAGACAGGAGCAATGCAGTACTTC; j_gene: TRBJ2-7; abundance: few; v_gene: TRBV18; d_gene: -; len: 13
CDR3aa: CSASPRQGDYGYTF; CDR3nt: TGCAGTGCTTCCCCCCGGCAGGGTGACTATGGCTACACCTTC; j_gene: TRBJ1-2; abundance: many; v_gene: TRBV20-1; d_gene: -; len: 14
CDR3aa: CASSPFRVAFNEQFF; CDR3nt: TGCGCCAGCAGCCCCTTCCGGGTAGCCTTTAATGAGCAGTTCTTC; j_gene: TRBJ2-1; abundance: few; v_gene: TRBV4-1; d_gene: -; len: 15
CDR3aa: CASSSDTGQGVTDTQYF; CDR3nt: TGTGCCAGCAGTTCCGACACGGGACAGGGAGTCACAGATACGCAGTATTTT; j_gene: TRBJ2-3; abundance: -; v_gene: TRBV6-5; d_gene: TRBD1; len: 17
CDR3aa: CASSFPGLAAQETQYF; CDR3nt: TGTGCCAGCAGTTTCCCGGGACTAGCGGCTCAAGAGACCCAGTACTTC; j_gene: TRBJ2-5; abundance: few; v_gene: TRBV6-6; d_gene: TRBD2; len: 16
CDR3aa: CSAMARQGVYEQYF; CDR3nt: TGCAGTGCTATGGCGAGACAGGGCGTCTACGAGCAGTACTTC; j_gene: TRBJ2-7; abundance: -; v_gene: TRBV20-1; d_gene: TRBD1; len: 14
CDR3aa: CASSLAMGGDEKLFF; CDR3nt: TGTGCCAGCAGCTTAGCGATGGGTGGAGATGAAAAACTGTTTTTT; j_gene: TRBJ1-4; abundance: many; v_gene: TRBV7-6; d_gene: -; len: 15
CDR3aa: CASSSDREGYTF; CDR3nt: TGTGCCAGCAGCTCCGACAGGGAAGGCTACACCTTC; j_gene: TRBJ1-2; abundance: many; v_gene: TRBV7-2; d_gene: TRBD1; len: 12
CDR3aa: CASSIVRGQAYGYTF; CDR3nt: TGTGCCAGTAGTATCGTCAGGGGACAGGCTTATGGCTACACCTTC; j_gene: TRBJ1-2; abundance: -; v_gene: TRBV19; d_gene: TRBD1; len: 15
CDR3aa: CASSLPGLAVGYTF; CDR3nt: TGTGCCAGCAGCTTACCAGGGCTCGCGGTCGGCTACACCTTC; j_gene: TRBJ1-2; abundance: many; v_gene: TRBV7-2; d_gene: -; len: 14
CDR3aa: CASSPIGGLAGIFEQFF; CDR3nt: TGTGCCAGCAGTCCAATAGGGGGACTAGCGGGAATTTTTGAGCAGTTCTTC; j_gene: TRBJ2-1; abundance: few; v_gene: TRBV6-5; d_gene: TRBD2; len: 17
CDR3aa: CASIRGGASPWSGANVLTF; CDR3nt: TGTGCCAGCATTCGGGGGGGCGCGTCCCCTTGGTCTGGGGCCAACGTCCTGACTTTC; j_gene: TRBJ2-6; abundance: -; v_gene: TRBV5-6; d_gene: TRBD2; len: 19
CDR3aa: CASSTFRGANNEQFF; CDR3nt: TGTGCCAGCAGCACCTTCCGCGGGGCTAACAATGAGCAGTTCTTC; j_gene: TRBJ2-1; abundance: few; v_gene: TRBV11-2; d_gene: -; len: 15
CDR3aa: CASSLRDTGQPQHF; CDR3nt: TGTGCCAGCAGCTTAAGGGATACAGGTCAGCCCCAGCATTTT; j_gene: TRBJ1-5; abundance: many; v_gene: TRBV7-2; d_gene: -; len: 14
CDR3aa: CASPTGQGWPDTQYF; CDR3nt: TGTGCCAGCCCTACCGGACAGGGGTGGCCAGATACGCAGTATTTT; j_gene: TRBJ2-3; abundance: few; v_gene: TRBV2; d_gene: TRBD1; len: 15
CDR3aa: CASSLGALAQQFF; CDR3nt: TGTGCCAGCAGCTTAGGAGCTCTAGCGCAGCAGTTCTTC; j_gene: TRBJ2-1; abundance: many; v_gene: TRBV11-3; d_gene: -; len: 13
CDR3aa: CAISGQGYQETQYF; CDR3nt: TGTGCCATCAGTGGACAGGGGTACCAAGAGACCCAGTACTTC; j_gene: TRBJ2-5; abundance: -; v_gene: TRBV10-3; d_gene: TRBD1; len: 14
CDR3aa: CATSEDTKNEQFF; CDR3nt: TGTGCCACCAGTGAGGACACGAAAAATGAGCAGTTCTTC; j_gene: TRBJ2-1; abundance: -; v_gene: TRBV24-1; d_gene: -; len: 13
CDR3aa: CASSSLRNTEAFF; CDR3nt: TGTGCCAGCAGCTCGTTACGGAACACTGAAGCTTTCTTT; j_gene: TRBJ1-1; abundance: many; v_gene: TRBV12-3/TRBV12-4; d_gene: -; len: 13
CDR3aa: CASSLAGGNEQYF; CDR3nt: TGTGCCAGCAGTCTAGCCGGGGGAAACGAGCAGTACTTC; j_gene: TRBJ2-7; abundance: -; v_gene: TRBV27; d_gene: -; len: 13
CDR3aa: CASSNAPREDEQYF; CDR3nt: TGTGCCAGCAGCAACGCGCCCAGGGAGGACGAGCAGTACTTC; j_gene: TRBJ2-7; abundance: few; v_gene: TRBV12-3/TRBV12-4; d_gene: -; len: 14
CDR3aa: CASSYSLAGVEYEQYF; CDR3nt: TGTGCCAGCAGTTACTCCCTAGCGGGAGTTGAGTACGAGCAGTACTTC; j_gene: TRBJ2-7; abundance: few; v_gene: TRBV6-2/TRBV6-3; d_gene: TRBD2; len: 16
CDR3aa: CASSLLAGGETDTQYF; CDR3nt: TGTGCCAGCAGCTTACTAGCGGGGGGGGAGACAGATACGCAGTATTTT; j_gene: TRBJ2-3; abundance: many; v_gene: TRBV7-8; d_gene: TRBD2; len: 16
CDR3aa: CASSLVSAGLLYEQYF; CDR3nt: TGTGCCAGCAGCTTAGTATCGGCGGGACTACTCTACGAGCAGTACTTC; j_gene: TRBJ2-7; abundance: many; v_gene: TRBV7-2; d_gene: TRBD2; len: 16
CDR3aa: CASGGQPNTEAFF; CDR3nt: TGTGCTAGTGGTGGACAGCCGAACACTGAAGCTTTCTTT; j_gene: TRBJ1-1; abundance: -; v_gene: TRBV12-5; d_gene: -; len: 13
CDR3aa: CAARDSGRTSYNEQFF; CDR3nt: TGTGCCGCCAGGGACAGTGGCCGGACTTCCTACAATGAGCAGTTCTTC; j_gene: TRBJ2-1; abundance: -; v_gene: TRBV5-3; d_gene: TRBD1; len: 16
CDR3aa: CASSSRGSEAFF; CDR3nt: TGTGCCAGCAGCTCCAGGGGGTCCGAAGCTTTCTTT; j_gene: TRBJ1-1; abundance: few; v_gene: TRBV11-3; d_gene: TRBD1; len: 12
CDR3aa: CASSIDLRVGDTEAFF; CDR3nt: TGTGCCAGTAGTATAGATCTCAGGGTCGGGGATACTGAAGCTTTCTTT; j_gene: TRBJ1-1; abundance: -; v_gene: TRBV19; d_gene: -; len: 16
CDR3aa: CASSERLEITEAFF; CDR3nt: TGTGCCAGCAGTGAAAGATTGGAAATCACTGAAGCTTTCTTT; j_gene: TRBJ1-1; abundance: few; v_gene: TRBV2; d_gene: -; len: 14
CDR3aa: CASSSLSGVGSPLHF; CDR3nt: TGTGCCAGCAGCTCCCTGTCAGGGGTCGGCTCACCCCTCCACTTT; j_gene: TRBJ1-6; abundance: many; v_gene: TRBV7-2; d_gene: -; len: 15
CDR3aa: CAMAIGASTDTQYF; CDR3nt: TGTGCCATGGCGATAGGGGCTAGCACAGATACGCAGTATTTT; j_gene: TRBJ2-3; abundance: many; v_gene: TRBV10-3; d_gene: -; len: 14